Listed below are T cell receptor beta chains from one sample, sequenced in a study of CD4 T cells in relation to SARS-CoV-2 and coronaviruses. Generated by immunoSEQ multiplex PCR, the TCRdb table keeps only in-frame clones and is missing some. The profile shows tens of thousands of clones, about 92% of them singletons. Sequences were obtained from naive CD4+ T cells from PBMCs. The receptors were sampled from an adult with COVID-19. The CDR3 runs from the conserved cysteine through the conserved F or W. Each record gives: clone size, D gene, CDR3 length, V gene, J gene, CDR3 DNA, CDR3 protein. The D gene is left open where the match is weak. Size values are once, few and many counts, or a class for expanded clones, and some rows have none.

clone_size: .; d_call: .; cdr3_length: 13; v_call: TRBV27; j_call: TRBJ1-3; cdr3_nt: TGTGCCAGCAGTCGGGTGTCTGGAAACACCATATATTTT; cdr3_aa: CASSRVSGNTIYF
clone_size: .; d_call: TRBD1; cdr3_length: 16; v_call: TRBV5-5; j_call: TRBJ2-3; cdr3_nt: TGTGCCAGCAGCGGAACAGCGGACAGGGGTTTCGGTACGCAGTATTTT; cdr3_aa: CASSGTADRGFGTQYF
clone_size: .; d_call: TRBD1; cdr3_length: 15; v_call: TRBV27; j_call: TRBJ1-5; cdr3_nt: TGTGCCAGCAGAGTACAGGGGGCTAGCAATCAGCCCCAGCATTTT; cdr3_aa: CASRVQGASNQPQHF
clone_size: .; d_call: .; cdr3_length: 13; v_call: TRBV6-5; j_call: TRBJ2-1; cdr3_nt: TGTGCCAGCAGATACGACTCCTACAATGAGCAGTTCTTC; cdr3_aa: CASRYDSYNEQFF
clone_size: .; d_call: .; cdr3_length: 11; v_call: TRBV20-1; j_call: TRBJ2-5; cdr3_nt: TGCAGTGTGTCAGGGCAAGAGACCCAGTACTTC; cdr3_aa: CSVSGQETQYF
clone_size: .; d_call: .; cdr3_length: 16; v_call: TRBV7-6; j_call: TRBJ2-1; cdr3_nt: TGTGCCAGCAGCACCCCCAGGGAGGGGGCGCTCAATGAGCAGTTCTTC; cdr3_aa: CASSTPREGALNEQFF
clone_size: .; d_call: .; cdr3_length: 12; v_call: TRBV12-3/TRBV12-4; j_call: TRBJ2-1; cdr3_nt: TGTGCCAGCAGCACGACCCTTCTTGAGCAGTTCTTC; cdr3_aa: CASSTTLLEQFF
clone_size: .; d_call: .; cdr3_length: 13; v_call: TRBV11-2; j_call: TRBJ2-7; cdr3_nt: TGTGCCAGCACCTCATGGCGGGATGAGGAGCAGTACTTC; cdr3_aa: CASTSWRDEEQYF
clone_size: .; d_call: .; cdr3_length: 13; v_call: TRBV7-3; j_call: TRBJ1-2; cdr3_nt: TGTGCCAGCAGCTTAGGGGGGGAAGATGGCTACACCTTC; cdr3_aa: CASSLGGEDGYTF
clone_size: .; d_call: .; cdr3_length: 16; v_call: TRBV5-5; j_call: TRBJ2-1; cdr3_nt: TGTGCCAGCAGCACCCTAAGGGGGGGCTCCTACAATGAGCAGTTCTTC; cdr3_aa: CASSTLRGGSYNEQFF
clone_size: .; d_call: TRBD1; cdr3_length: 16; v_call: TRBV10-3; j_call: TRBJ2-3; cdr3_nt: TGTGCCATCAGTGACTACCAGGGGGAGTCCACAGATACGCAGTATTTT; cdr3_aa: CAISDYQGESTDTQYF
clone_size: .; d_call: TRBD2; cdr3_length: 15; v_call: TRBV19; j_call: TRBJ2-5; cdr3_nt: TGTGCCAGTAGGCGACTAGCGGGAGTGCGGGAGACCCAGTACTTC; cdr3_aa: CASRRLAGVRETQYF
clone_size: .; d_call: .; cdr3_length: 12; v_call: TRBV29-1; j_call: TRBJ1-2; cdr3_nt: TGCAGCGTAGAACAGATTGTCTATGGCTACACCTTC; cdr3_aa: CSVEQIVYGYTF
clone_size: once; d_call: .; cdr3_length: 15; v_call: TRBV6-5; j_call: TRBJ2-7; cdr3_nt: TGTGCCAGCAGCTACAGGGGCGGGGAGGGGGACGAGCAGTACTTC; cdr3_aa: CASSYRGGEGDEQYF
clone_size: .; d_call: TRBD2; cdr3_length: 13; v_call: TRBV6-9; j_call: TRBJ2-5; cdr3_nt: TGTGCCAGCGTTCAGCGGGAGTTTGAGACCCAGTACTTC; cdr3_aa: CASVQREFETQYF
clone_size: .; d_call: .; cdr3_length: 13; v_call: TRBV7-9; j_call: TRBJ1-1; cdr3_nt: TGTGCCAGCAGCCCGGAGGTTTTTACTGAAGCTTTCTTT; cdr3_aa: CASSPEVFTEAFF
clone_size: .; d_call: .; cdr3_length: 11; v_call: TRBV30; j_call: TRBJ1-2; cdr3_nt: TGTGCCTGGAAAGACGCGTATGGCTACACCTTC; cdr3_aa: CAWKDAYGYTF
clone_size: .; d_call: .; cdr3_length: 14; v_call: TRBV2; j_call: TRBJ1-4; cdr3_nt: TGTGCCAGCAGTGCGGGACGGAGTAATGAAAAACTGTTTTTT; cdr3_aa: CASSAGRSNEKLFF
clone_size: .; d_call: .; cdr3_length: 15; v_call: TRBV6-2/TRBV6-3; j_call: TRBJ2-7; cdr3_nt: TGTGCCAGCAGTTACTCGAGAGCTCCAGCCCACGAGCAGTACTTC; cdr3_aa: CASSYSRAPAHEQYF
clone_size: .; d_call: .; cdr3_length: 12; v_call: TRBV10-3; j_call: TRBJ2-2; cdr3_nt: TGTGCCATCACCCCGGAAGGCGGGGAGCTGTTTTTT; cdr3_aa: CAITPEGGELFF
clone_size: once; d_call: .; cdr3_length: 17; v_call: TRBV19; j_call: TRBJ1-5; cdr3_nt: TGTGCCAGTAGAAAAGCCACGGGGGGTTATAGCAATCAGCCCCAGCATTTT; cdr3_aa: CASRKATGGYSNQPQHF
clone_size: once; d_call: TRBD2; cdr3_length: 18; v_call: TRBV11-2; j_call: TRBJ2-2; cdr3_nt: TGTGCCAGCACCTCAGCAAGCGGGAGGGCCTCGAACACCGGGGAGCTGTTTTTT; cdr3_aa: CASTSASGRASNTGELFF
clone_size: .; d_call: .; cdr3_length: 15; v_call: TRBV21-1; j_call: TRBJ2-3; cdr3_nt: TGTGCCAGCAGCAAAGGGGGGTGGAGCTCAGATACGCAGTATTTT; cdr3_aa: CASSKGGWSSDTQYF
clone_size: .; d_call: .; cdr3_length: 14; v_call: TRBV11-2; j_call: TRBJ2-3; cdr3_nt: TGTGCCAGCAGCTTCTTGCGTGGGTGGAGAGAGCAGTATTTT; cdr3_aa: CASSFLRGWREQYF
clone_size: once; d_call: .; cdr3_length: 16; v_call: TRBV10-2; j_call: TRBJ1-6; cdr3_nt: TGCGCCAGCAGTGAGACTGACGACAGGAATGGCTCACCCCTCCACTTT; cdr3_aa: CASSETDDRNGSPLHF
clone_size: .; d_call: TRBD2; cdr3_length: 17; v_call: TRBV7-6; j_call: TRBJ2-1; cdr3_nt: TGTGCCAGCAGCCCCGGGACTAGCTACTGGAACTACAATGAGCAGTTCTTC; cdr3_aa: CASSPGTSYWNYNEQFF
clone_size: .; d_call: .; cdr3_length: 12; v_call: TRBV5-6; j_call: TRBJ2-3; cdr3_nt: TGTGCCAGCAGCCCCAACCCAGATACGCAGTATTTT; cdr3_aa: CASSPNPDTQYF
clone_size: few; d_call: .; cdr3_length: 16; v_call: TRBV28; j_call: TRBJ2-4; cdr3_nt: TGTGCCAGCAGTTTGCCCCGGCTTAGAACCAAAAACATTCAGTACTTC; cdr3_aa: CASSLPRLRTKNIQYF
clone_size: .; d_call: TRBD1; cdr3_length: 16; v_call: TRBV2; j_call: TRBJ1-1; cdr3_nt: TGTGCCAGCAGTGAAACCCCGACAGGGGTCGGCACTGAAGCTTTCTTT; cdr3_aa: CASSETPTGVGTEAFF
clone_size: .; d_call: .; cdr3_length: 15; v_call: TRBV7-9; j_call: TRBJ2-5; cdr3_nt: TGTGCCAGCAGCTTAGTCATTTTGGGACAAGAGACCCAGTACTTC; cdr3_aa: CASSLVILGQETQYF
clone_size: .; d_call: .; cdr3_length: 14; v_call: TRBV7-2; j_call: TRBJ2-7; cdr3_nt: TGTGCCAGCAGCCCCAGGACTCTCTCCTACGAGCAGTACTTC; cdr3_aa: CASSPRTLSYEQYF
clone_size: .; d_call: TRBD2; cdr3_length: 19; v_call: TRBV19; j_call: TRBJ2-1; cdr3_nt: TGTGCCAGTAGTTCGGGACTAGCGGGAGGGCCACTAGGGGACAATGAGCAGTTCTTC; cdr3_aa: CASSSGLAGGPLGDNEQFF
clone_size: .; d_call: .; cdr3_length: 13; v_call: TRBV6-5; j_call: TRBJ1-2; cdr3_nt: TGTGCCAGCAGTTATGACCGGCTGTATGGCTACACCTTC; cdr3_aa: CASSYDRLYGYTF
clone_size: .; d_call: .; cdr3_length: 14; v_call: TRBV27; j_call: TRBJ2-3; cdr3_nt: TGTGCCAGCAGTTTCAGGGGCACCACAGATACGCAGTATTTT; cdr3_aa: CASSFRGTTDTQYF
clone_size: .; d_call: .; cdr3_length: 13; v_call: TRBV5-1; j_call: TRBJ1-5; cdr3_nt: TGCGCCAGCAGCTGGGACGGAGCCGGGCCCCAGCATTTT; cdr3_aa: CASSWDGAGPQHF
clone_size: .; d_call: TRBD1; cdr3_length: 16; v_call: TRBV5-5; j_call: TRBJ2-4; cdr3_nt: TGTGCCAGCAGCAATCAGGGGGCAGCTCGGCGTAACATTCAGTACTTC; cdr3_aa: CASSNQGAARRNIQYF
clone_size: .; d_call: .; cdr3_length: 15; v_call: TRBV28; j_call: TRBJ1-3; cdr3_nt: TGTGCCAGCAGCGCCGACTGGAGCTCTGGAAACACCATATATTTT; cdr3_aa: CASSADWSSGNTIYF
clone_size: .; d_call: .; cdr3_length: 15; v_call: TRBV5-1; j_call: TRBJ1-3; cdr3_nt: TGCGCCAGCAGCGTCTCCGGGATCTCTGGAAACACCATATATTTT; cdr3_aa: CASSVSGISGNTIYF